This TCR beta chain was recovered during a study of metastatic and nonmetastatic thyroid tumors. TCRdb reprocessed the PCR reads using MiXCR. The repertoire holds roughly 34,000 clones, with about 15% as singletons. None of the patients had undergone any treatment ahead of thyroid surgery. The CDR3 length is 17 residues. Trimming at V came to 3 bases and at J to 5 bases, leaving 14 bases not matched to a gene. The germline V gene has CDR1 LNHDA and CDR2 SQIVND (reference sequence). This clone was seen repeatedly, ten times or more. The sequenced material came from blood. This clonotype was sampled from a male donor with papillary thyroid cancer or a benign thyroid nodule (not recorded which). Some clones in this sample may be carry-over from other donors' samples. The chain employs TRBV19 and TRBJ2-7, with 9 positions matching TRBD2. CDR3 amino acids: CASSMGWGSGRTNEQYF. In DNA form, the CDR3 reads TGTGCCAGTAGTATGGGTTGGGGGAGCGGGAGGACGAACGAGCAGTACTTC.